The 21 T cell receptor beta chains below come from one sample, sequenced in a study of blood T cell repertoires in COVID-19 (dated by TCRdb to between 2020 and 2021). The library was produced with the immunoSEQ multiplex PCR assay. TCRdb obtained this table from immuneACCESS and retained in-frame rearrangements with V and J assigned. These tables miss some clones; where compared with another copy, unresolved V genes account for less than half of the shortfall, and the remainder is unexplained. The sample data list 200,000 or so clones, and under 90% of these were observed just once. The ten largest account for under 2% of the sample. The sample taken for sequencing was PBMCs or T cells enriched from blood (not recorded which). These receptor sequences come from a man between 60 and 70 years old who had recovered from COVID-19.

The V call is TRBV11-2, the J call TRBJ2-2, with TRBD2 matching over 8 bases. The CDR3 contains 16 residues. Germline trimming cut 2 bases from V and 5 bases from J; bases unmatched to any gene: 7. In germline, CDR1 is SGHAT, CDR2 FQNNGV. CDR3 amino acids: CASSLNPGGLTGELFF. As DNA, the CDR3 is TGTGCCAGCAGCTTAAACCCGGGGGGGTTGACCGGGGAGCTGTTTTTT.

CDR3 DNA: TGTGCCAGCAGTGACTCGGGGGCCCTGCTTGGAAACTACGAGCAGTACTTC. Its protein product is CASSDSGALLGNYEQYF. This chain links TRBV6-4 with TRBJ2-7, with a weak D call TRBD1 (6 bases). The CDR3 runs to 17 residues. The germline CDR1 and CDR2 sequences are MRHNA and SNTAGT. V lost 0 bases and J lost 3, with 18 bases in between.

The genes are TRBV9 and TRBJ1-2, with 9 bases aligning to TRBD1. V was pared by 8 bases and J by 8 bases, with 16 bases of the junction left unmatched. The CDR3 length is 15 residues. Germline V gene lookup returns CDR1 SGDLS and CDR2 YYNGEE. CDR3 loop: CASAAQATGGFGYTF. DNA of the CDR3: TGTGCCAGTGCAGCCCAAGCGACAGGGGGTTTCGGCTACACCTTC.

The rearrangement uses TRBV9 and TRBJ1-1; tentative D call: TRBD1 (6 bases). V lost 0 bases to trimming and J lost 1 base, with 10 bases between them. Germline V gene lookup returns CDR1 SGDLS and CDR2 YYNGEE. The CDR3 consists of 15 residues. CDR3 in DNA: TGTGCCAGCAGCGTAGAGGGGGTGGGGAACACTGAAGCTTTCTTT. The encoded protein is CASSVEGVGNTEAFF.

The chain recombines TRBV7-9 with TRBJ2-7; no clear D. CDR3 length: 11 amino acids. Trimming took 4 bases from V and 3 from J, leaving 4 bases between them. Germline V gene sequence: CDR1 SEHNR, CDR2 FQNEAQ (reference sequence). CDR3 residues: CASSSFYEQYF. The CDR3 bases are TGTGCCAGCAGCTCCTTCTACGAGCAGTACTTC.

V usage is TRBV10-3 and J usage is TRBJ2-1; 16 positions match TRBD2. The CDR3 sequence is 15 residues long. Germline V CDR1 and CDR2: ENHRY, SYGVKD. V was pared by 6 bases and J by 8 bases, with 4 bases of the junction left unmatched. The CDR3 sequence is CAISGTSGGDYEQFF. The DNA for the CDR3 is TGTGCCATCAGCGGGACTAGCGGGGGGGACTATGAGCAGTTCTTC.

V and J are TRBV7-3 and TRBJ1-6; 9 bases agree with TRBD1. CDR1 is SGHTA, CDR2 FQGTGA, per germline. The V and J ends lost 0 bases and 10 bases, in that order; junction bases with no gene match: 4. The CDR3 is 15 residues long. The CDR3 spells CASSLTGQGGSPLHF. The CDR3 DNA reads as TGTGCCAGCAGCTTAACGGGACAGGGCGGCTCACCCCTCCACTTT.

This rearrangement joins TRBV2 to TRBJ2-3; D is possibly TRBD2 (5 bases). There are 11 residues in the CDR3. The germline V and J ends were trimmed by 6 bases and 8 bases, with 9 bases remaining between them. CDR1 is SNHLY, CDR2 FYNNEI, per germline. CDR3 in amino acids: CASRGEGTQYF. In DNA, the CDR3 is TGTGCCAGCAGAGGCGAGGGTACGCAGTATTTT.

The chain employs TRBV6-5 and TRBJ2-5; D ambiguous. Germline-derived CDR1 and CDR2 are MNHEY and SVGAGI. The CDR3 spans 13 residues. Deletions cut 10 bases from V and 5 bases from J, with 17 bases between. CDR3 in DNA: TGTGCCATCGCGACCGAGGCCCAGGAGACCCAGTACTTC. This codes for CAIATEAQETQYF.

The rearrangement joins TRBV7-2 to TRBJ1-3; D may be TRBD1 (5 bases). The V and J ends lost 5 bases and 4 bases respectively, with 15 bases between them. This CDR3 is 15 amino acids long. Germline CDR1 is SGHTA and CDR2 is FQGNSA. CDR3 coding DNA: TGTGCCAGCAGCCGGGGACCAGGAGGGGGAAACACCATATATTTT. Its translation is CASSRGPGGGNTIYF.

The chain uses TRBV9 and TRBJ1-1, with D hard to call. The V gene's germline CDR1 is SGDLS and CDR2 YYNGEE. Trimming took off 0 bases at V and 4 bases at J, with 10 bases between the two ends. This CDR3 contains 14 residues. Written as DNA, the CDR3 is TGTGCCAGCAGCGTAGTAGGAGAATCCACTGAAGCTTTCTTT. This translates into CASSVVGESTEAFF.

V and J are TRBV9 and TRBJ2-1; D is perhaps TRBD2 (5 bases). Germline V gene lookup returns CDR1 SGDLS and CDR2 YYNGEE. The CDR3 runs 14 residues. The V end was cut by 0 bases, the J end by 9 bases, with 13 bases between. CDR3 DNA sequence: TGTGCCAGCAGCGTAGTGTCCGGGATGGGTGAGCAGTTCTTC. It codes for CASSVVSGMGEQFF.

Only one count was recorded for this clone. The CDR3 loop reads CASSSTHQQNTEAFF. In nucleotides, the CDR3 is TGCGCCAGCAGCTCCACCCATCAACAGAACACTGAAGCTTTCTTT. V is TRBV5-1 and J is TRBJ1-1; D gene ambiguous. The ends were cut back, 3 bases at V and 1 base at J, with 13 bases in the middle. CDR1 is SGHRS, CDR2 YFSETQ, per germline. The CDR3 sequence is 15 residues long.

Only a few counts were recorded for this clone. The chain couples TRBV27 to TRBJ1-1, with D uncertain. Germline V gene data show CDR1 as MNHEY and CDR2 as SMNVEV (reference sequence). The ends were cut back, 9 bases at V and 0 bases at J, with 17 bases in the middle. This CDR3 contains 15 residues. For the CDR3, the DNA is TGTGCCAGTAGAGAACAGATGCACATGAACACTGAAGCTTTCTTT. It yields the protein CASREQMHMNTEAFF.

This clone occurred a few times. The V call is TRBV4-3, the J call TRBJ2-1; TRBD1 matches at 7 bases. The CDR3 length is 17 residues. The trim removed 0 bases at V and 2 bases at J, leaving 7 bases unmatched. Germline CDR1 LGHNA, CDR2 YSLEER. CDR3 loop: CASSQDFRQGAYNEQFF. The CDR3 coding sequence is TGCGCCAGCAGCCAAGATTTTAGGCAGGGGGCCTACAATGAGCAGTTCTTC.

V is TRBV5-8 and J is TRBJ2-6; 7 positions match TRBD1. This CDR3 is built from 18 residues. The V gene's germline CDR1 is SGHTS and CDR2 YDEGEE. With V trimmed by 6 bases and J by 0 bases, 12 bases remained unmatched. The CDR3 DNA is TGTGCCAGCAACAAAGGGGACAGAATAGTCTCTGGGGCCAACGTCCTGACTTTC. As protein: CASNKGDRIVSGANVLTF.

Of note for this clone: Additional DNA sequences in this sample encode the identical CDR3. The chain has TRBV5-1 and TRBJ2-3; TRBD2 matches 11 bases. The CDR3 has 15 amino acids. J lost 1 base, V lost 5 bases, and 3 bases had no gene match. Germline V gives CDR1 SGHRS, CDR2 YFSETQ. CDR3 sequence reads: CASRPSGGRTDTQYF. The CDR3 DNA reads TGCGCCAGCAGGCCTAGCGGGGGGCGCACAGATACGCAGTATTTT.

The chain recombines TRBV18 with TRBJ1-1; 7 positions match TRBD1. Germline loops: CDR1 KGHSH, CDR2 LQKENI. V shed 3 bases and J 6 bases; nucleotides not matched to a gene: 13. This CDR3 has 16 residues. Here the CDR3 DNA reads TGTGCCAGCTCACCGGGCCTGACAGGGACGAGCGCTGAAGCTTTCTTT. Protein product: CASSPGLTGTSAEAFF.

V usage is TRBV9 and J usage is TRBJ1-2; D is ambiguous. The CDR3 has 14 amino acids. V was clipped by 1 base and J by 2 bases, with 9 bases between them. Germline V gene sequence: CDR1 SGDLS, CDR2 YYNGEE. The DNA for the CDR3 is TGTGCCAGCAGCGTAACAGATAAGAACTATGGCTACACCTTC. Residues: CASSVTDKNYGYTF.

Here the CDR3 DNA reads TGCGCCAGCAGCGTCTCCCTTGGCCTTGCCAGGTCTTTAGATGAGCAGTTCTTC. As protein: CASSVSLGLARSLDEQFF. The chain carries TRBV5-1 and TRBJ2-1, with unresolved D. The CDR3 length is 18 residues. Trimming took off 4 bases at V and 8 bases at J, with 28 bases between the two ends. The germline CDR1 and CDR2 sequences are SGHRS and YFSETQ.

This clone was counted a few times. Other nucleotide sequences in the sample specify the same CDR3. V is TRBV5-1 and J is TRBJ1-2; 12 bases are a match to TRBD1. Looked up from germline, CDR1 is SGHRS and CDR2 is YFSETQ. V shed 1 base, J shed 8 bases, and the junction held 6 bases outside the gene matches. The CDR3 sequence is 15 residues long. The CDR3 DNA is TGCGCCAGCAGCTTGTCGGGACAGGGGGCAGGCGGCTACACCTTC. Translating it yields CASSLSGQGAGGYTF.